Sequencing of this T cell receptor beta chain was carried out in a study of blood T cells in healthy people across ages. With a J-beta primer mix and a sample-barcoded 5' primer, a second PCR ran 7 to 11 cycles. Each cDNA was tagged by a template-switch adaptor containing 12 random nucleotides. Each single sample gave us at least 2.5 million CDR3-containing paired-end reads. TCRdb itself ran the 5' RACE reads through MiXCR, one entry per CDR3 protein. This table has some 790,000 distinct CDR3 sequences, roughly 26% appearing once. V dropped 4 bases and J dropped 5; count of bases not matched to a gene: 14. Per the germline V gene, CDR1 is SGHAT and CDR2 is FQNNGV. This CDR3 is 18 amino acids long. Findings and caveats of the study: Naive and antigen-experienced cells could not be conclusively compared, given unsorted PBMCs. Significant beta diversity loss was already apparent by age approximately 36, declining roughly linearly.

This clonotype was recorded many times. Its antigen is currently unknown. The sequence was obtained from a woman aged 80 or over in good health. The rearrangement joins TRBV11-2 to TRBJ2-5, with 12 bases matching TRBD2. Sequencing was performed on blood. CDR3 nucleotides: TGTGCCAGCAGCTCCTACCCGACTAGCGGGGGCGGGAGGGAGACCCAGTACTTC. It codes for CASSSYPTSGGGRETQYF.